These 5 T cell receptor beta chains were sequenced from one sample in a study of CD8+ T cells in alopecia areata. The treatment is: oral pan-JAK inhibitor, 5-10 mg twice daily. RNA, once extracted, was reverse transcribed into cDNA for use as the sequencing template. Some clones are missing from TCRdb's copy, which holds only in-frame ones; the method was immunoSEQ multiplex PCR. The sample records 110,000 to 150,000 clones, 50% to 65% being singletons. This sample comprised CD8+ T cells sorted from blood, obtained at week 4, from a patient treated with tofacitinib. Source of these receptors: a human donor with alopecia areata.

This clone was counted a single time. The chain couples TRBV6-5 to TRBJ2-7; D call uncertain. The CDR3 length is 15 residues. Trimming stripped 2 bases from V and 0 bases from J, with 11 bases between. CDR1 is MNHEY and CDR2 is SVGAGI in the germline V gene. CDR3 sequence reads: CASSYSTASSYEQYF. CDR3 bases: TGTGCCAGCAGTTACAGTACCGCGAGCTCCTACGAGCAGTACTTC.

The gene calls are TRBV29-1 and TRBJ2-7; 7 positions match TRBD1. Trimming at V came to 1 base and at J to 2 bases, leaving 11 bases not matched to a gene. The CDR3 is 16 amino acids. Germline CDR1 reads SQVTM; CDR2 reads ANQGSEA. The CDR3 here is CSVEVGVGTEAYEQYF. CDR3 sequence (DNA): TGCAGCGTTGAAGTGGGAGTCGGGACAGAAGCCTACGAGCAGTACTTC.

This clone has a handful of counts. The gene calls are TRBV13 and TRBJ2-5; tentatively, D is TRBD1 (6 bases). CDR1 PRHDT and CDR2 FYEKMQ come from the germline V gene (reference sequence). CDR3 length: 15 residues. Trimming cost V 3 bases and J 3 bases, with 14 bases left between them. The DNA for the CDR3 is TGTGCCAGCAGCTTCAGTTCACAGGGTGAAGAGACCCAGTACTTC. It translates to CASSFSSQGEETQYF.

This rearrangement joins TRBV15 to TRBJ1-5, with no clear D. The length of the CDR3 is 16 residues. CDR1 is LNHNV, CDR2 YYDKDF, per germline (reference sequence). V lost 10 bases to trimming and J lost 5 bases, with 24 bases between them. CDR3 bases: TGTGCCAATAATTTAAGGAAAATGAGACTTCATCAGCCCCAGCATTTT. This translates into CANNLRKMRLHQPQHF.

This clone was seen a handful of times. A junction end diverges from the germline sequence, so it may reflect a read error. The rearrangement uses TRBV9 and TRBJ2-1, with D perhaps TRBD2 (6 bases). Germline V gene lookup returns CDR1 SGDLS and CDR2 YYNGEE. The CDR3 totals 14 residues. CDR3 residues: CASTVGSGDNEQFF. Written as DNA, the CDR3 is TGTGCCAGCACCGTAGGATCGGGGGACAATGAGCAGTTCTTC. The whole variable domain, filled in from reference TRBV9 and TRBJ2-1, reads DSGVTQTPKHLITATGQRVTLRCSPRSGDLSVYWYQQSLDQGLQFLIQYYNGEERAKGNILERFSAQQFPDLHSELNLSSLELGDSALYFCASTVGSGDNEQFFGPGTRLTVL.